Below, one T cell receptor (beta chain) is given with its context. This sample stems from a study of T-cell reconstitution after alpha-beta-depleted transplantation in children. This CDR3 contains 13 residues. The germline V gene encodes CDR1 KGHSH and CDR2 LQKENI. Trimming took 0 bases from V and 5 from J, leaving 5 bases between them. It was with unique molecular identifiers that the TCRbeta library was prepared. TCRdb called the PCR reads again in MiXCR, with one record for every CDR3 protein. The sample consists of around 250,000 distinct CDR3 sequences, 20% to 30% of them appearing once. Source: PBMCs, taken before TCRalphabeta/CD19-depleted stem cell transplant. J is TRBJ2-1 and V is TRBV18, with D uncertain. This receptor was taken from a girl aged 2-15 years with Fanconi anemia, due to receive a stem cell transplant. CDR3 bases: TGTGCCAGCTCACCACCCTCACACAATGAGCAGTTCTTC. The encoded protein is CASSPPSHNEQFF.